This TCR beta chain was sequenced for a study of T cell responses to AZD1222 COVID-19 vaccine. Study-level findings and limits: Baseline testing showed seropositivity in only a handful of AZD1222 recipients. Elevations in Spike-specific TCR breadth and depth followed administration of two AZD1222 doses. Vaccine-associated CD4 TCRs spanned spike, dominant at 160-218 and 743-854. Clonal diversity was possibly underestimated; the donors were predominantly white British and more often female.

There are 14 residues in the CDR3. CDR1 SEHNR and CDR2 FQNEAQ come from the germline V gene (reference sequence). With 5 bases clipped from V and 3 bases from J, the junction kept 6 bases outside the gene matches. Concerning this clone itself: Its antigen is currently unknown.

Data came from immunoSEQ multiplex PCR; TCRdb stores just in-frame clones and leaves some out. The table shows about 150,000 clones, with 80% to 90% occurring only once. The specimen was peripheral blood, collected on day 0 of AZD1222 vaccination. The chain has TRBV7-9 and TRBJ1-2; TRBD1 agrees at 7 bases. This clonotype originated in an adult in good health. The CDR3 protein is CASSERDSYYGYTF. The CDR3 DNA follows: TGTGCCAGCAGCGAAAGGGACAGCTACTATGGCTACACCTTC.